This T cell receptor beta chain stems from a study of shared clonotypes between healthy human individuals. Broader study findings: Generation probabilities of non-shared clonotypes were lower (relative to those shared by all four donors). There were few donors, and this limited the genetic and exposure-history diversity represented.

Comment on this clone: What it binds is not known.

The CDR3 contains 16 residues. Germline V gene lookup returns CDR1 SEHNR and CDR2 FQNEAQ (reference sequence). Trimming removed 5 bases from V and 7 bases from J, with 23 bases in between. Samples underwent the assay at deep level. Here immunoSEQ multiplex PCR was the method, and the copy in TCRdb shows in-frame clones only, minus some. Here the sample spans roughly 2.1 million clones, 90% to 95% being singletons. Naive CD8 populations comprised CD45RO-negative cells positively selected for CCR7, excluding terminally differentiated effector memory CD45RA+ cells. This receptor was identified in a man aged 18 to 30 in good health. Some clones in this sample may be carry-over from other donors' samples. The specimen sequenced was naive CD8+ T cells from PBMCs. This chain uses TRBV7-9 with TRBJ1-2, with D unclear. CDR3: CASSLPPGSEGFGYTF. CDR3 nucleotide sequence: TGTGCCAGCAGCCTGCCCCCGGGCAGTGAGGGATTTGGCTACACCTTC. Variable domain in full (rest from reference TRBV7-9 and TRBJ1-2): DTGVSQNPRHKITKRGQNVTFRCDPISEHNRLYWYRQTLGQGPEFLTYFQNEAQLEKSRLLSDRFSAERPKGSFSTLEIQRTEQGDSAMYLCASSLPPGSEGFGYTFGSGTRLTVV.